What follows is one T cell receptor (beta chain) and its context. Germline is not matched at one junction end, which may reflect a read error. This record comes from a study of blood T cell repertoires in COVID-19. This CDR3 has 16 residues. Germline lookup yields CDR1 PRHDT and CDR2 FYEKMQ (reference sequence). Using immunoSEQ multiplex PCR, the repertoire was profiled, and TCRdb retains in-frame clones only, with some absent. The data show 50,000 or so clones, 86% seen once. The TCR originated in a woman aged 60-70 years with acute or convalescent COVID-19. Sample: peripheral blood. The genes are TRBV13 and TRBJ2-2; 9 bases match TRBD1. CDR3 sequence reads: CASSLRDRAKTGELFF. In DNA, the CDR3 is TGTGCCAGCAGCCTACGGGACAGGGCGAAAACCGGGGAGCTGTTTTTT.